These 28 T cell receptor beta chains originate from one sample sequenced in a study of T cell repertoires in cytomegalovirus infection. TCRdb ran MiXCR on the reads and lists one entry per CDR3 protein. The data contain more than 150,000 distinct CDR3 sequences, roughly 19% of them singletons. Sample: PBMCs. These receptors were collected from a human donor in good health (CMV status not recorded). Some clones in this sample may be carry-over from other donors' samples.

The chain recombines TRBV14 with TRBJ2-5, with 10 bases identical to TRBD2. The CDR3 sequence is 19 residues long. CDR1 is SGHDN, CDR2 FVKESK, per germline. The V gene end was trimmed by 5 bases and the J gene end by 1 base; junction bases not matched to a gene: 16. The CDR3 here is CASSSYSGGADSRQETQYF. As DNA, the CDR3 is TGTGCCAGCAGCTCCTACAGCGGGGGGGCCGATTCCCGCCAAGAGACCCAGTACTTC.

The chain joins TRBV5-8 to TRBJ1-5; TRBD1 matches 7 bases. Germline V gene lookup returns CDR1 SGHTS and CDR2 YDEGEE. There are 19 residues in the CDR3. V was pared by 1 base and J by 2 bases, with 15 bases of the junction left unmatched. The DNA for the CDR3 is TGTGCCAGCAGCTTGAACCTCGTTACAGGGGCTGAGGGCAATCAGCCCCAGCATTTT. Its protein product is CASSLNLVTGAEGNQPQHF.

The V and J genes are TRBV20-1 and TRBJ2-3, with 8 bases lining up with TRBD2. The germline gives CDR1 DFQATT, CDR2 SNEGSKA (reference sequence). There are 19 residues in the CDR3. The J segment lost 4 bases and the V segment lost 3 bases, leaving 21 bases of the junction unmatched. The CDR3 here is CSARVLPAGSGGPADTQYF. The CDR3 DNA reads as TGCAGTGCTAGGGTGTTACCGGCCGGGTCGGGAGGGCCCGCAGATACGCAGTATTTT.

This chain joins TRBV11-2 and TRBJ2-5; no clear D gene. Trimming took 4 bases from V and 7 from J, leaving 16 bases between them. Germline V CDR1 and CDR2: SGHAT, FQNNGV. The CDR3 is 14 residues long. Here the CDR3 reads CASSSSDGLGTQYF. DNA for the CDR3: TGTGCCAGCAGCTCCTCGGACGGGTTAGGGACCCAGTACTTC.

The chain is built from TRBV11-2 and TRBJ1-2; the match to TRBD1 covers 8 bases. Germline trimming cut 8 bases from V and 8 bases from J; bases unmatched to any gene: 10. Germline V gene sequence: CDR1 SGHAT, CDR2 FQNNGV. CDR3 size: 13 residues. This CDR3 reads CASGPRQGRGYTF. CDR3 bases: TGTGCCAGCGGTCCCCGACAGGGGAGAGGCTACACCTTC.

This clonotype was counted at least ten times. This chain links TRBV6-5 with TRBJ1-1, with 7 bases identical to TRBD1. The V gene end was trimmed by 11 bases and the J gene end by 2 bases; junction bases not matched to a gene: 8. Germline CDR1 is MNHEY and CDR2 is SVGAGI. The CDR3 is made up of 13 amino acids. The CDR3, as DNA: TGTGCCTCACAGGGGTCGGTAAACACTGAAGCTTTCTTT. It yields the protein CASQGSVNTEAFF.

Ten or more counts support this clonotype. J is TRBJ1-2 and V is TRBV7-2; D is ambiguous. With 1 base removed from V and 8 bases from J, the gap between germline ends came to 14 bases. This CDR3 comprises 14 residues. Germline CDR1 is SGHTA and CDR2 is FQGNSA. In DNA, the CDR3 is TGTGCCAGCAGCTTAGATAGCACTTCATCCGGCTACACCTTC. Amino acids: CASSLDSTSSGYTF.

The sample holds many counts of this clonotype. The V gene is TRBV12-3 or TRBV12-4, the J gene TRBJ2-3; D is uncertain. The CDR3 is 16 residues long. The V gene lost 2 bases and the J gene lost 1 base, with 13 bases spanning the gap. CDR3 nucleotides: TGTGCCAGCAGTTTAAACAGCTATTGGGGCACAGATACGCAGTATTTT. Its protein is CASSLNSYWGTDTQYF.

The CDR3 DNA is TGTGCCAGCAGCCTCTCCGAGACGGCGAACACTGAAGCTTTCTTT. Protein sequence: CASSLSETANTEAFF. The genes are TRBV7-3 and TRBJ1-1; D remains unclear. There are 15 residues in the CDR3. V shed 5 bases and J shed 1 base, with 14 bases lying between them. Germline V gives CDR1 SGHTA, CDR2 FQGTGA. The full variable domain, its missing parts supplied by reference TRBV7-3 and TRBJ1-1, is GAGVSQTPSNKVTEKGKYVELRCDPISGHTALYWYRQSLGQGPEFLIYFQGTGAADDSGLPNDRFFAVRPEGSVSTLKIQRTERGDSAVYLCASSLSETANTEAFFGQGTRLTVV.

The genes are TRBV28 and TRBJ1-5, with a possible D match to TRBD1 (5 bases). The CDR3 extends over 13 amino acids. V lost 7 bases to trimming and J lost 5 bases, with 12 bases between them. Germline CDR1 and CDR2: MDHEN and SYDVKM. The CDR3 loop is CASTTPGHQPQHF. DNA of the CDR3: TGTGCCAGCACCACCCCGGGGCATCAGCCCCAGCATTTT.

This chain links TRBV6-8 with TRBJ2-7, with 7 bases identical to TRBD1. V dropped 5 bases and J dropped 3; count of bases not matched to a gene: 10. This CDR3 is 15 amino acids long. CDR1 is MNHGY and CDR2 is SAAAGT in the germline V gene. The CDR3 nucleotides are TGTGCCAGCAGTGGACCGACAGGGTCCCTCTACGAGCAGTACTTC. It codes for CASSGPTGSLYEQYF.

The chain recombines TRBV20-1 with TRBJ2-7, with 12 bases that match TRBD2. Germline CDR1 DFQATT, CDR2 SNEGSKA (reference sequence). The CDR3 covers 17 residues. V was pared by 0 bases and J by 2 bases, with 8 bases of the junction left unmatched. The CDR3 loop is CSARDPRTSGTTYEQYF. The DNA of the CDR3 is TGCAGTGCTAGAGACCCCAGGACTAGCGGGACTACCTACGAGCAGTACTTC.

The chain couples TRBV28 to TRBJ2-5; tentative D call: TRBD1 (5 bases). In germline, CDR1 is MDHEN, CDR2 SYDVKM. The CDR3 is made up of 16 amino acids. V gave up 1 base and J gave up 5 bases, with 17 bases separating them. The CDR3 coding sequence is TGTGCCAGCAGTTTATCCACAATCAGGGCCAGGGAGACCCAGTACTTC. Its translation is CASSLSTIRARETQYF.

The J gene is TRBJ1-6, the V gene TRBV6-6; D may be TRBD1 (6 bases). V was trimmed by 4 bases and J by 7 bases, leaving 17 bases between them. CDR3 length: 16 amino acids. In germline, CDR1 is MNHNY, CDR2 SVGAGI (reference sequence). CDR3: CASSSGRGDKNSPLHF. CDR3 nucleotide sequence: TGTGCCAGCAGTTCGGGCAGGGGTGATAAGAATTCACCCCTCCACTTT.

This clonotype was seen a handful of times. The chain is built from TRBV19 and TRBJ2-5, with D maybe TRBD2 (6 bases). V was cut by 3 bases and J by 3 bases, with 14 bases left in between. The CDR3 loop spans 15 amino acids. The germline V gene has CDR1 LNHDA and CDR2 SQIVND (reference sequence). As DNA, the CDR3 is TGTGCCAGTAGTATGGGACTCCCAAGGGAAGAGACCCAGTACTTC. This sequence encodes CASSMGLPREETQYF.

This clonotype showed up many times. V gene TRBV7-2 combines with J gene TRBJ2-3; 7 bases fit TRBD1. The ends lost 1 base at V and 4 bases at J; junction bases unmatched: 2. The CDR3 has 14 residues. The V gene's germline CDR1 is SGHTA and CDR2 FQGNSA. CDR3 DNA sequence: TGTGCCAGCAGCTTAGAGACAGGGTCAGATACGCAGTATTTT. This codes for CASSLETGSDTQYF.

This clonotype was counted many times. The rearrangement joins TRBV7-2 to TRBJ1-5, with 7 bases that match TRBD1. Germline CDR1 is SGHTA and CDR2 is FQGNSA. The CDR3 consists of 15 residues. The junction had 8 bases not matched to a gene; V was cut back by 2 bases and J by 7 bases. The CDR3 bases are TGTGCCAGCAGCTTATCAGGGGGTGGGGAACAGCCCCAGCATTTT. This translates into CASSLSGGGEQPQHF.

In its sample, this clonotype was seen a few times. The genes are TRBV25-1 and TRBJ2-6, with TRBD2 matching over 8 bases. The CDR3 runs to 16 residues. Looked up from germline, CDR1 is MGHDK and CDR2 is SYGVNS. The J segment lost 2 bases and the V segment lost 4 bases, leaving 4 bases of the junction unmatched. CDR3 DNA: TGTGCCAGCAGTGCCACGGGAGGGGCTGGGGCCAACGTCCTGACTTTC. Translated: CASSATGGAGANVLTF.

In its sample, this clonotype was seen many times. The chain couples TRBV7-3 to TRBJ2-1, with 12 positions matching TRBD2. Germline CDR1 is SGHTA and CDR2 is FQGTGA. Losses at the gene ends were 5 bases for V and 9 bases for J; bases not matched to a gene: 8. CDR3 size: 15 residues. CDR3: CASSPTSGGMSEQFF. CDR3 in DNA: TGTGCCAGCAGCCCCACTAGCGGGGGGATGAGTGAGCAGTTCTTC. Full variable domain (missing parts from reference TRBV7-3 and TRBJ2-1): GAGVSQTPSNKVTEKGKYVELRCDPISGHTALYWYRQSLGQGPEFLIYFQGTGAADDSGLPNDRFFAVRPEGSVSTLKIQRTERGDSAVYLCASSPTSGGMSEQFFGPGTRLTVL.

The chain employs TRBV6-1 and TRBJ1-5, with 9 nucleotides matching TRBD1. The CDR3 runs to 14 residues. Germline loops: CDR1 MNHNS, CDR2 SASEGT. With V trimmed by 6 bases and J by 7 bases, 7 bases remained unmatched. This CDR3 reads CASRTGTGLQPQHF. The CDR3 DNA reads as TGTGCCAGCAGGACCGGGACAGGGCTGCAGCCCCAGCATTTT.

This clonotype was detected only a few times. The gene calls are TRBV7-9 and TRBJ1-6; a possible D gene is TRBD1 (6 bases). The CDR3 sequence is 14 residues long. Trimming cost V 5 bases and J 8 bases, with 13 bases left between them. Germline values: CDR1 SEHNR, CDR2 FQNEAQ (reference sequence). The CDR3 DNA reads as TGTGCCAGCAGCACCAGACAGGACTATTCACCCCTCCACTTT. This codes for CASSTRQDYSPLHF. The variable domain in full, completed from reference TRBV7-9 and TRBJ1-6, reads DTGVSQNPRHKITKRGQNVTFRCDPISEHNRLYWYRQTLGQGPEFLTYFQNEAQLEKSRLLSDRFSAERPKGSFSTLEIQRTEQGDSAMYLCASSTRQDYSPLHFGNGTRLTVT.

This clonotype was detected only a few times. The chain combines TRBV2 with TRBJ1-1; 9 bases map to TRBD1. Germline V lookup: CDR1 SNHLY, CDR2 FYNNEI. V trimming: 9 bases; J trimming: 0 bases; junction bases outside the gene matches: 8. The CDR3 is 15 residues long. CDR3 sequence: CASKTQGALNTEAFF. Written as DNA, the CDR3 is TGTGCCAGTAAAACACAGGGGGCCCTGAACACTGAAGCTTTCTTT.

The chain carries TRBV4-2 and TRBJ2-1; TRBD2 agrees at 11 bases. The CDR3 runs to 18 residues. The trim removed 0 bases at V and 8 bases at J, leaving 12 bases unmatched. Germline lookup yields CDR1 LGHNA and CDR2 YNFKEQ. The CDR3 reads CASSQDRPGTSGEDEQFF. CDR3 bases: TGTGCCAGCAGCCAAGATCGGCCCGGGACTAGCGGCGAGGATGAGCAGTTCTTC.

The sample holds many counts of this clonotype. The chain couples TRBV6-5 to TRBJ2-7; 10 positions agree with TRBD2. The CDR3 is 13 residues long. Germline trimming cut 6 bases from V and 4 bases from J; bases unmatched to any gene: 3. The germline V gene has CDR1 MNHEY and CDR2 SVGAGI. CDR3: CASRGLATYEQYF. Here the CDR3 DNA reads TGTGCCAGCAGGGGACTAGCGACATACGAGCAGTACTTC.

This CDR3 is CASSEWGGGTYEQYF. CDR3 bases: TGTGCCAGCAGTGAATGGGGAGGGGGGACCTACGAGCAGTACTTC. The chain recombines TRBV6-1 with TRBJ2-7; D may be TRBD2 (7 bases). The CDR3 totals 15 residues. V was pared by 2 bases and J by 2 bases, with 13 bases between. Germline loops: CDR1 MNHNS, CDR2 SASEGT.

V usage is TRBV20-1 and J usage is TRBJ2-2, with D tentatively TRBD2 (5 bases). V dropped 3 bases and J dropped 2 bases, with 13 bases sitting between them. Germline values: CDR1 DFQATT, CDR2 SNEGSKA (reference sequence). CDR3 length equals 15 residues. The CDR3 bases are TGCAGTGCTAGGCCTCTAGCTCCTAACACCGGGGAGCTGTTTTTT. Translating gives CSARPLAPNTGELFF.

Worth noting for this clonotype: Mismatch with germline at one junction end may stem from a read error. The genes are TRBV7-2 and TRBJ2-2; unclear D gene. The CDR3 has 15 residues. Germline V lookup: CDR1 SGHTA, CDR2 FQGNSA. DNA of the CDR3: TGTGCCAGCAGCTTAGTGTCTGGGTTAACCGCGGAGCTGTTTTTT. It specifies CASSLVSGLTAELFF.

This clonotype occurred a few times. This sequence joins TRBV29-1 and TRBJ2-5; TRBD2 matches at 9 bases. The CDR3 covers 15 residues. Trimming at V came to 3 bases and at J to 5 bases, leaving 10 bases not matched to a gene. Germline values: CDR1 SQVTM, CDR2 ANQGSEA. CDR3 in amino acids: CSVDQVLAGRETQYF. DNA of the CDR3: TGCAGCGTTGATCAGGTTCTAGCGGGGCGGGAGACCCAGTACTTC.